This paragraph covers one T cell receptor beta chain sequence. Its specificity is not known. The germline V gene encodes CDR1 LNHDA and CDR2 SQIVND (reference sequence). The V and J ends lost 5 bases and 6 bases, in that order; junction bases with no gene match: 5. The CDR3 has 13 residues. This sample is drawn from a study of OX40 agonist ivuxolimab in advanced cancers. For the study at large: Partial responses were observed in three patients, of whom one had hepatocellular carcinoma and two had cutaneous melanoma.

Regarding the study as a whole: CD8+ T cells (on average) carried more expanded clones than CD4+ T cells. Doses of 0.1 to 3.0 mg/kg were accompanied by clonal expansion of CD4+ and CD8+ blood T cells by week 6.

Clones were sequenced by immunoSEQ multiplex PCR, and TCRdb holds only the in-frame ones, with some missing. The repertoire holds about 21,000 clones, with about 83% as singletons. Sequences were derived from CD4+ or CD8+ T cells sorted from blood, sampled in a trial of the OX40 agonist ivuxolimab. The TCR comes from an adult with an advanced solid tumor such as melanoma, head and neck, liver or kidney cancer. V usage is TRBV19 and J usage is TRBJ2-7, with 9 bases identical to TRBD1. CDR3 loop: CASSQQTGGEQYF. The CDR3 nucleotides are TGTGCCAGTAGTCAACAGACAGGGGGCGAGCAGTACTTC.